A selection of T cell receptor beta chains follows, all from one sample in a study of blood T cell repertoires in COVID-19. The repertoire was sequenced with immunoSEQ multiplex PCR; TCRdb's copy has only in-frame clones and lacks some. The sample consists of 250,000 to 300,000 clones, 65% to 90% of them appearing once. Sample: PBMCs or T cells enriched from blood (not recorded which). These receptors came from a man younger than 35 who had recovered from COVID-19. Each CDR3 is given without its conserved first and last residue.

V gene	J gene	CDR3 protein
TRBV30	TRBJ2-3	AWSVSSGSDTQY
TRBV9	TRBJ2-7	ASSGGQGVTYEQY
TRBV12-5	TRBJ1-1	ASGLVRYQSNTEAF
TRBV12-5	TRBJ2-2	ASGLVFLDRGATGELF
TRBV6-5	TRBJ2-1	ASSYSDRPYNEQF
TRBV7-2	TRBJ1-2	ASSSRDRVKGYT
TRBV4-2	TRBJ1-3	ASSRGFGVGTIY
TRBV4-2	TRBJ2-3	ASSQIFSTDTQY
TRBV2	TRBJ1-1	ATTPQGLNTEAF
TRBV10-1	TRBJ2-3	ASSEYITDTQY
TRBV3-1/TRBV3-2	TRBJ1-4	ASSQGGTTSNEKLF
TRBV11-2	TRBJ2-5	ASSLAAAFGETQY
TRBV7-8	TRBJ2-1	ASSLVAGASYNEQF
TRBV5-1	TRBJ1-5	ASSVVGPLIAGPQH
TRBV11-3	TRBJ1-6	ASSRWGGQGINNSPLH
TRBV10-3	TRBJ2-7	AISERDSYEQY
TRBV28	TRBJ1-1	ASSSGQGDAEAF
TRBV7-9	TRBJ2-7	ASSKSLTGVGDEQY
TRBV5-1	TRBJ2-1	ASSLATGTSGLYNEQF
TRBV5-1	TRBJ2-7	ASSSGTGRSYEQY
TRBV12-3/TRBV12-4	TRBJ2-7	ASTKGWGGEQY
TRBV5-1	TRBJ2-5	ASSLGQGVSETQY
TRBV7-2	TRBJ2-3	ASSPMTSGRVSGDTQY
TRBV2	TRBJ2-7	ASRQASGYEQY
TRBV29-1	TRBJ1-1	SVGTGGTEAF
TRBV19	TRBJ1-1	ASTSQVITEAF
TRBV24-1	TRBJ1-5	ATSVTGVRQPQH
TRBV3-1/TRBV3-2	TRBJ2-2	ASSQGQDNTGELF
TRBV11-2	TRBJ1-6	ASTQVGGSSPLH
TRBV10-1	TRBJ1-1	ASSELSDTEAF
TRBV19	TRBJ1-1	ASSINSLNTEAF